This TCR beta chain emerged from a study of CD8 T cells in ankylosing spondylitis. Study findings and constraints: Significant enrichment of disease-linked clones was reported in matched ankylosing spondylitis synovial fluid. What appeared characteristic of ankylosing spondylitis blood was a TCR beta motif of under 10 highly homologous variants.

Quantitative 5'-RACE with molecular barcodes generated TCR beta libraries. TCRdb independently ran MiXCR on the 5' RACE reads; one entry per CDR3 protein. The sample has around 330,000 distinct CDR3 sequences; under 14% are singletons. V lost 1 base and J 2 bases, leaving 12 bases between the germline ends. CDR3 length: 15 residues. Germline assignment: CDR1 SGHTA and CDR2 FQGNSA. This clonotype was seen a handful of times. No antigen is known for it. Source material: blood, either unsorted or a sorted T cell fraction (not recorded which). This sequence originates from a female donor with ankylosing spondylitis or in good health (not recorded which). The chain couples TRBV7-2 to TRBJ2-7; D gene unclear. The CDR3 sequence is CASSLGSGGAYEQYF. The CDR3 DNA is TGTGCCAGCAGCTTAGGGTCCGGTGGAGCCTACGAGCAGTACTTC.